A selection of T cell receptor beta chains follows, all from one sample in a study of blood T cell repertoires in COVID-19. The protocol was immunoSEQ multiplex PCR, while the TCRdb copy is restricted to in-frame clones and leaves out a portion. This sample has fewer than 90,000 clones, with around 90% found just once. Sequenced: peripheral blood. The receptors shown here come from a male donor with acute or convalescent COVID-19. The CDR3 runs from the conserved cysteine through the conserved F or W. D genes are given only for firm matches. A clone size is listed for some rows: how often the clone was seen (once, few, many), or a class if it is expanded.

TRBV6-5	.	.	TRBJ2-7	CASSQDSYEQYF	TGTGCCAGCAGCCAGGACAGCTACGAGCAGTACTTC
TRBV28	.	.	TRBJ1-6	CASSLSPMHSPLHF	TGTGCCAGCAGTTTGTCACCTATGCATTCACCCCTCCACTTT
TRBV19	.	TRBD1	TRBJ1-5	CASQTGGNQPQHF	TGTGCCAGCCAGACAGGGGGCAATCAGCCCCAGCATTTT
TRBV9	.	.	TRBJ2-5	CASSVVGEGAQYF	TGTGCCAGCAGCGTAGTTGGGGAGGGGGCCCAGTACTTC
TRBV6-1	.	.	TRBJ1-5	CASSDTGWSNQPQHF	TGTGCCAGCAGTGACACCGGTTGGAGCAATCAGCCCCAGCATTTT
TRBV27	.	TRBD1	TRBJ1-1	CASSLSGRGEAFF	TGTGCCAGCAGTTTATCAGGCAGGGGGGAAGCTTTCTTT
TRBV5-1	.	.	TRBJ1-4	CASSLVPGSREKLFF	TGCGCCAGCAGCTTGGTTCCAGGGTCCCGTGAAAAACTGTTTTTT
TRBV18	.	.	TRBJ1-3	CASSPEGSGNTIYF	TGTGCCAGCTCGCCAGAGGGCTCTGGAAACACCATATATTTT
TRBV7-6	.	.	TRBJ2-5	CAGGTQETQYF	TGTGCCGGAGGGACCCAAGAGACCCAGTACTTC
TRBV7-9	.	.	TRBJ1-2	CASSFFSESGANYGYTF	TGTGCCAGCAGCTTTTTTTCGGAATCCGGGGCTAACTATGGCTACACCTTC
TRBV14	.	.	TRBJ2-1	CASSQDIETWEFF	TGTGCCAGCAGCCAAGATATCGAGACTTGGGAGTTCTTC
TRBV6-5	.	.	TRBJ2-7	CASSYSGSGSYEQYF	TGTGCCAGCAGTTACTCGGGCAGTGGCTCCTACGAGCAGTACTTC
TRBV10-3	.	TRBD2	TRBJ2-3	CAISGASGRADTQYF	TGTGCCATCAGTGGCGCCAGCGGGAGAGCAGATACGCAGTATTTT
TRBV14	once	.	TRBJ2-2	CASSQVGGDNTGELFF	TGTGCCAGCAGCCAAGTAGGCGGGGATAACACCGGGGAGCTGTTTTTT
TRBV3-1/TRBV3-2	.	.	TRBJ2-4	CASSQGSGENIQYF	TGTGCCAGCAGCCAAGGTTCGGGGGAAAACATTCAGTACTTC
TRBV7-9	.	.	TRBJ1-1	CASSFEASTEAFF	TGTGCCAGCAGCTTCGAGGCCTCCACTGAAGCTTTCTTT
TRBV3-1/TRBV3-2	.	TRBD2	TRBJ2-5	CATRDGGGAGETQYF	TGTGCCACCCGGGATGGCGGGGGGGCGGGAGAGACCCAGTACTTC
TRBV12-3/TRBV12-4	once	.	TRBJ1-5	CASSLTGSWAQHF	TGTGCCAGCAGTCTCACAGGGTCCTGGGCCCAGCATTTT
TRBV21-1	.	.	TRBJ1-1	CASSKGEGGGRTEAFF	TGTGCCAGCAGCAAAGGTGAAGGGGGAGGGCGCACTGAAGCTTTCTTT
TRBV6-1	.	.	TRBJ1-5	CASSEVRPGQPQHF	TGTGCCAGCAGTGAAGTGAGGCCGGGTCAGCCCCAGCATTTT
TRBV6-5	.	.	TRBJ2-5	CASSSPDQETQYF	TGTGCCAGCAGTTCCCCTGACCAAGAGACCCAGTACTTC
TRBV5-4	.	TRBD1	TRBJ1-2	CASSTRQGADYGYTF	TGTGCCAGCAGCACCAGACAGGGGGCCGACTATGGCTACACCTTC
TRBV18	.	.	TRBJ1-5	CASSPQPDQPQHF	TGTGCCAGCTCACCACAACCGGATCAGCCCCAGCATTTT
TRBV30	.	TRBD2	TRBJ2-7	CAWSPGGSEQYF	TGTGCCTGGAGCCCCGGCGGGAGCGAGCAGTACTTC
TRBV6-2/TRBV6-3	few	TRBD1	TRBJ1-4	CASSPTGASNEKLFF	TGTGCCAGCAGCCCCACAGGGGCGAGTAATGAAAAACTGTTTTTT
TRBV5-5	.	.	TRBJ1-3	CASSSTGTGNTIYF	TGTGCCAGCAGCTCAACAGGGACGGGAAACACCATATATTTT
TRBV10-3	.	.	TRBJ2-7	CAIRDSRDGYEQYF	TGTGCCATCAGGGACAGCCGGGACGGCTACGAGCAGTACTTC
TRBV6-5	.	.	TRBJ2-5	CASSYPGRPGTQYF	TGTGCCAGCAGTTACCCAGGGCGGCCGGGGACCCAGTACTTC
TRBV5-1	.	TRBD2	TRBJ2-5	CASSLVASGGKTQYF	TGCGCCAGCAGCTTGGTCGCTAGCGGGGGAAAGACCCAGTACTTC
TRBV5-1	.	TRBD1	TRBJ1-1	CASSPPYDRGTEAFF	TGCGCCAGCAGCCCGCCATATGACAGGGGTACTGAAGCTTTCTTT
TRBV10-3	.	.	TRBJ1-2	CAISEEANYGYTF	TGTGCCATCAGTGAGGAGGCGAACTATGGCTACACCTTC
TRBV30	.	.	TRBJ1-1	CAWSLGGSEAFF	TGTGCCTGGAGTCTAGGAGGGTCTGAAGCTTTCTTT
TRBV6-2/TRBV6-3	few	.	TRBJ1-6	CASSYSRRSDNSPLHF	TGTGCCAGCAGTTACTCTCGGAGAAGTGATAATTCACCCCTCCACTTT
TRBV10-3	.	TRBD1	TRBJ2-7	CASQTGALSYEQYF	TGTGCCAGCCAGACAGGGGCCCTCTCCTACGAGCAGTACTTC
TRBV6-4	.	.	TRBJ2-7	CASSDSGDSYEQYF	TGTGCCAGCAGTGACTCAGGGGACTCCTACGAGCAGTACTTC
TRBV7-2	.	TRBD2	TRBJ2-5	CASSALGRGGDETQYF	TGTGCCAGCAGCGCCCTGGGGCGGGGGGGCGATGAGACCCAGTACTTC
TRBV3-1/TRBV3-2	.	.	TRBJ1-2	CASSQEGPVSGARGYTF	TGTGCCAGCAGCCAAGAGGGTCCCGTTTCAGGGGCGCGTGGCTACACCTTC
TRBV15	.	TRBD2	TRBJ2-7	CATSRDLGLGKYEQYF	TGTGCCACCAGCAGAGATTTGGGACTAGGAAAGTACGAGCAGTACTTC
TRBV6-1	.	.	TRBJ2-3	CASSEVLGQAQRDTQYF	TGTGCCAGCAGTGAAGTTCTTGGGCAGGCGCAAAGGGATACGCAGTATTTT
TRBV6-2/TRBV6-3	.	TRBD1	TRBJ1-4	CASSSLQGGNEKLFF	TGTGCCAGCAGTTCCCTACAGGGGGGGAATGAAAAACTGTTTTTT
TRBV3-1/TRBV3-2	.	.	TRBJ1-2	CASSLNPGDYGYTF	TGTGCCAGCAGCCTCAATCCAGGGGACTATGGCTACACCTTC
TRBV28	few	.	TRBJ2-2	CASSHGTLGSGELFF	TGTGCCAGCAGCCACGGGACATTAGGGTCCGGGGAGCTGTTTTTT
TRBV19	.	.	TRBJ1-5	CASSAADYQPQHF	TGTGCCAGTAGTGCCGCGGATTATCAGCCCCAGCATTTT
TRBV29-1	few	.	TRBJ1-4	CSATGPGGEKLFF	TGCAGCGCCACCGGGCCGGGGGGTGAAAAACTGTTTTTT
TRBV7-9	.	TRBD2	TRBJ2-5	CASSSSGGRETQYF	TGTGCCAGCAGCTCTTCGGGGGGGCGTGAGACCCAGTACTTC
TRBV7-2	.	TRBD1	TRBJ1-2	CASSLAWTGTNYGYTF	TGTGCCAGCAGCTTAGCGTGGACAGGGACTAACTATGGCTACACCTTC
TRBV19	.	TRBD1	TRBJ1-4	CASSIQGGASEKLFF	TGTGCCAGTAGTATCCAAGGGGGCGCGTCTGAAAAACTGTTTTTT
TRBV10-3	.	.	TRBJ1-4	CAISEAGGKLFF	TGTGCCATCAGTGAGGCCGGGGGAAAACTGTTTTTT
TRBV6-5	few	.	TRBJ2-7	CASSLRLRGNYEQYF	TGTGCCAGCAGTCTCCGGCTGAGAGGGAACTACGAGCAGTACTTC
TRBV3-1/TRBV3-2	.	.	TRBJ1-6	CASSLGIDPPLHF	TGTGCCAGCAGCCTCGGGATCGACCCACCCCTCCACTTT
TRBV12-2	.	.	TRBJ2-7	CASRYRLAGHGYEQYF	TGTGCAAGTCGCTATAGACTAGCGGGGCATGGGTACGAGCAGTACTTC
TRBV7-6	.	TRBD1	TRBJ2-5	CASSSTDRGHRETQYF	TGTGCCAGCAGCTCGACGGACAGGGGCCATCGAGAGACCCAGTACTTC
TRBV7-2	.	.	TRBJ2-7	CASSGVAGGRDEQYF	TGTGCCAGCAGCGGGGTGGCGGGCGGGCGCGATGAGCAGTACTTC
TRBV5-1	.	.	TRBJ2-2	CASSLERDTGELFF	TGCGCCAGCAGCTTGGAGAGAGACACCGGGGAGCTGTTTTTT
TRBV9	.	.	TRBJ2-4	CASSPGTGGLTSGGPTSIQYF	TGTGCCAGCAGCCCCGGGACAGGGGGCCTGACTAGCGGGGGCCCGACCAGCATTCAGTACTTC
TRBV5-6	.	.	TRBJ2-2	CASHFSAGELFF	TGTGCCAGCCACTTTTCGGCCGGGGAGCTGTTTTTT
TRBV5-1	.	.	TRBJ1-1	CASSSLGGSNTEAFF	TGCGCCAGCAGCTCCCTAGGCGGATCGAACACTGAAGCTTTCTTT